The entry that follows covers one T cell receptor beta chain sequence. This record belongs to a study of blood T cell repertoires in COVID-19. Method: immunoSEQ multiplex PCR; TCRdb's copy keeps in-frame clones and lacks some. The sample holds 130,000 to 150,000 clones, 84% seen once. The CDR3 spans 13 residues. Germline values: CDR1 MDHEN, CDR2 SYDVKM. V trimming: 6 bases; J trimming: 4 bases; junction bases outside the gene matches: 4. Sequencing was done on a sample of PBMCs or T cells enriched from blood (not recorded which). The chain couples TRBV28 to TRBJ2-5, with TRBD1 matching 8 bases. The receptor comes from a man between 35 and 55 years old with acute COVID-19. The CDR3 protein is CASSLGQAETQYF. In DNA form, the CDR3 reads TGTGCCAGCAGCCTGGGACAGGCAGAGACCCAGTACTTC.